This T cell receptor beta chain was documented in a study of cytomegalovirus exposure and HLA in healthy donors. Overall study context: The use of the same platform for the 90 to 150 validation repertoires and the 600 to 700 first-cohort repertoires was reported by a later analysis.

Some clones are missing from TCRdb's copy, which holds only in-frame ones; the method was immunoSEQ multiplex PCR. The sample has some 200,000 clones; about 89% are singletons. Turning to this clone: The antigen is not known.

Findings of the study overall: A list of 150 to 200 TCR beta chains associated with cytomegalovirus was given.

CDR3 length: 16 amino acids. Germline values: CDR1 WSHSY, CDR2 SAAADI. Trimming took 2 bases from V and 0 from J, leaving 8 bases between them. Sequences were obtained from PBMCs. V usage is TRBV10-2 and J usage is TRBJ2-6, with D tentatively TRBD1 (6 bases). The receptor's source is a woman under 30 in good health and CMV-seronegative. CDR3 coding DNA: TGCGCCAGCAGTGAGGAGACAGGCTCTGGGGCCAACGTCCTGACTTTC. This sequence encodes CASSEETGSGANVLTF.